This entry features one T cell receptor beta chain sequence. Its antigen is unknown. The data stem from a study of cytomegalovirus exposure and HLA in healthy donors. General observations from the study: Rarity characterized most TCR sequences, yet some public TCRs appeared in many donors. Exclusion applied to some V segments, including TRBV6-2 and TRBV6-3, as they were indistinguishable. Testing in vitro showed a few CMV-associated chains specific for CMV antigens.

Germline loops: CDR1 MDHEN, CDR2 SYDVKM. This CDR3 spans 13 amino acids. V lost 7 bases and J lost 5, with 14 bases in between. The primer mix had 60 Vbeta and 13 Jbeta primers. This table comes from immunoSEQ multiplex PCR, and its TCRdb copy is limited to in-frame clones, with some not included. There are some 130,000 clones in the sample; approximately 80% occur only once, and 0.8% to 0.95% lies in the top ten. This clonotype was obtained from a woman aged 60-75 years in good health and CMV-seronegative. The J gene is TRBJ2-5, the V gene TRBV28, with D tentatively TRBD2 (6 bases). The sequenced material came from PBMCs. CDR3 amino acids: CASNRARGETQYF. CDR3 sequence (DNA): TGTGCCAGCAACCGAGCCCGGGGGGAGACCCAGTACTTC.